Shown below are 14 T cell receptor beta chains from a single sample sequenced in a study of blood T cell repertoires in COVID-19. Assay used: immunoSEQ multiplex PCR; TCRdb lists only in-frame clones, some missing. The repertoire has 150,000 or so clones, roughly nine tenths of them found once; the top ten carry roughly 12%. The sample consisted of peripheral blood. The receptors come from a man aged 18 to 29 with COVID-19, enrolled during active disease.

This clone was recorded only once. The chain has TRBV5-1 and TRBJ2-3, with 7 nucleotides matching TRBD1. V was clipped by 0 bases and J by 6 bases; unmatched bases: 7. CDR1 and CDR2 (germline): SGHRS, YFSETQ. The CDR3 loop spans 15 amino acids. CDR3 bases: TGCGCCAGCAGCTTGGAGGCTAGGGGGCCCGATACGCAGTATTTT. This sequence encodes CASSLEARGPDTQYF.

V is TRBV9 and J is TRBJ1-3, with TRBD1 matching over 7 bases. Germline V CDR1 and CDR2: SGDLS, YYNGEE. CDR3 length equals 15 residues. J was trimmed by 0 bases and V by 3 bases; bases with no gene match: 3. The CDR3 DNA follows: TGTGCCAGCAGCGGAGGGACAGACTCTGGAAACACCATATATTTT. This encodes CASSGGTDSGNTIYF.

This clone was seen once. A much larger clone lies one base from this, so it may be a read error. The chain carries TRBV5-1 and TRBJ1-2, with TRBD1 as a possible D gene (6 bases). This CDR3 is 14 amino acids long. The ends were cut back, 4 bases at V and 4 bases at J, with 14 bases in the middle. In germline, CDR1 is SGHRS, CDR2 YFSETQ. Here the CDR3 DNA reads TGCGCCAGCAGCGCCAAAGAGACAGGCTATGGCTACACCTTC. This translates into CASSAKETGYGYTF.

In DNA form, the CDR3 reads TGTGCCAGCAGGGGGCTCCAAGAGACCCAGTACTTC. It yields the protein CASRGLQETQYF. The chain has TRBV6-5 and TRBJ2-5; possibly TRBD1 for D (5 bases). The ends were cut back, 6 bases at V and 1 base at J, with 6 bases in the middle. CDR1 and CDR2 from the germline V gene are MNHEY and SVGAGI. The CDR3 is made up of 12 amino acids.

The DNA for the CDR3 is TGTGCCAGCAGTCCAGGGCGCACAGATACGCAGTATTTT. Translated, it gives CASSPGRTDTQYF. The chain carries TRBV27 and TRBJ2-3; D perhaps matches TRBD1 (5 bases). Trimming took 5 bases from V and 1 from J, leaving 7 bases between them. CDR1 is MNHEY and CDR2 is SMNVEV in the germline V gene (reference sequence). CDR3 length: 13 residues.

For this clone: Other DNA sequences of this sample code for an identical CDR3. V and J are TRBV20-1 and TRBJ2-7; D is unresolved. The V end was cut by 1 base, the J end by 3 bases, with 4 bases between. CDR3 length: 11 residues. Germline CDR1 DFQATT, CDR2 SNEGSKA (reference sequence). The CDR3 reads CSARGSYEQYF. CDR3 nucleotide sequence: TGCAGTGCTAGAGGGAGCTACGAGCAGTACTTC.

This clone was seen more than once but under ten times. The chain combines TRBV5-5 with TRBJ1-4; no firm D call. V lost 2 bases, J lost 10 bases, and 15 bases lay in between. Germline CDR1 is SGHKS and CDR2 is YYEKEE (reference sequence). This CDR3 has 14 residues. Here the CDR3 DNA reads TGTGCCAGCAGCTTCTCAGTCACCAGAGGAAAACTGTTTTTT. Its protein is CASSFSVTRGKLFF. Full variable domain (missing parts from reference TRBV5-5 and TRBJ1-4): DAGVTQSPTHLIKTRGQQVTLRCSPISGHKSVSWYQQVLGQGPQFIFQYYEKEERGRGNFPDRFSARQFPNYSSELNVNALLLGDSALYLCASSFSVTRGKLFFGSGTQLSVL.

The rearrangement links TRBV28 to TRBJ2-7, with TRBD2 matching over 8 bases. Germline CDR1 MDHEN, CDR2 SYDVKM. CDR3 length: 16 residues. The V segment lost 3 bases and the J segment 0 bases; nucleotides outside the gene matches: 7. The CDR3 coding sequence is TGTGCCAGCAGTTTCTTGAGCGGGGGACGCTCCTACGAGCAGTACTTC. Amino acids: CASSFLSGGRSYEQYF.

The rearrangement joins TRBV28 to TRBJ2-5, with a weak D call TRBD1 (7 bases). Trimming cost V 6 bases and J 2 bases, with 19 bases left between them. The CDR3 sequence is 16 residues long. Germline CDR1 and CDR2: MDHEN and SYDVKM. DNA for the CDR3: TGTGCCAGCAGCCCCCCCCGACAGGGACTTCAAGAGACCCAGTACTTC. This encodes CASSPPRQGLQETQYF.

This sequence joins TRBV27 and TRBJ1-5, with TRBD1 matching 8 bases. From germline, CDR1 is MNHEY and CDR2 SMNVEV (reference sequence). This CDR3 region has 16 residues. With V trimmed by 5 bases and J by 8 bases, 14 bases remained unmatched. This chain's CDR3 is CASSQSGTGVMEPQHF. As DNA, the CDR3 is TGTGCCAGCAGTCAATCCGGGACAGGCGTCATGGAGCCCCAGCATTTT.

This clone has just one count. This chain uses TRBV9 with TRBJ2-7; 8 bases fit TRBD1. The CDR3 loop spans 14 amino acids. Germline loops: CDR1 SGDLS, CDR2 YYNGEE. V gave up 3 bases and J gave up 4 bases; unmatched junction bases: 6. The CDR3 DNA follows: TGTGCCAGCAGCGCCCAGGGGGCGGGGTACGAGCAGTACTTC. It specifies CASSAQGAGYEQYF. Full variable domain (remainder filled in from reference TRBV9 and TRBJ2-7): DSGVTQTPKHLITATGQRVTLRCSPRSGDLSVYWYQQSLDQGLQFLIQYYNGEERAKGNILERFSAQQFPDLHSELNLSSLELGDSALYFCASSAQGAGYEQYFGPGTRLTVT.

The J gene is TRBJ2-5, the V gene TRBV5-6; 9 bases agree with TRBD1. Germline V CDR1 and CDR2: SGHDT, YYEEEE. The CDR3 runs 15 residues. V lost 4 bases and J lost 5; bases outside the gene matches: 9. The CDR3 sequence is CASSLDRGPRETQYF. DNA of the CDR3: TGTGCCAGCAGCCTGGACAGGGGACCCCGGGAGACCCAGTACTTC.

The rearrangement links TRBV29-1 to TRBJ2-7; 11 positions agree with TRBD1. The ends lost 5 bases at V and 4 bases at J; junction bases unmatched: 4. The CDR3 sequence is 13 residues long. The germline CDR1 and CDR2 sequences are SQVTM and ANQGSEA. This CDR3 reads CSVPGTGGYEQYF. CDR3 nucleotides: TGCAGCGTTCCCGGGACAGGGGGTTACGAGCAGTACTTC.

This rearrangement joins TRBV7-9 to TRBJ1-2; TRBD1 matches at 7 bases. V shed 5 bases and J 9 bases; nucleotides not matched to a gene: 6. Looked up from germline, CDR1 is SEHNR and CDR2 is FQNEAQ (reference sequence). The length of the CDR3 is 12 residues. DNA for the CDR3: TGTGCCAGCAGCCCCGGACAGGATCGCTACACCTTC. As protein: CASSPGQDRYTF.